This T cell receptor (beta chain) was profiled in a study of T cell clonotyping in hematopoietic cell transplantation. With 2 bases removed from V and 5 bases from J, the gap between germline ends came to 18 bases. The germline V gene has CDR1 MNHEY and CDR2 SVGAGI. The CDR3 contains 16 residues. The repertoire was sequenced with immunoSEQ multiplex PCR; TCRdb's copy has only in-frame clones and lacks some. The data show around 45,000 clones, with around 80% seen just once and approximately 5.7% held by the top ten. Study conclusions and caveats: Pathologically expanded recipient clonotypes increased progressively from day 30 to day 180 as diversity fell. At the given depth, recipient repertoires were over 95% de novo clonotypes.

This sample's time point: recipient sample about 28 days before transplant, after cytoreduction. This clone was seen once. What it binds is unknown. The sequence was obtained from a man aged 55 to 69 with myelodysplastic syndrome. Some clones in this sample may be carry-over from other donors' samples. The rearrangement links TRBV6-5 to TRBJ2-5, with D perhaps matching TRBD2 (5 bases). Sequences were derived from peripheral blood mononuclear cells, sampled before stem cell transplant. The CDR3 region is CASSYVSSGRRETQYF. The CDR3 region has the DNA TGTGCCAGCAGTTACGTTTCGAGCGGCCGAAGGGAGACCCAGTACTTC.